The source of this T cell receptor (beta chain) is a study of blood T cell repertoires in COVID-19. This clone was detected once. V gave up 4 bases and J gave up 4 bases, with 19 bases separating them. Germline V lookup: CDR1 SGHVS, CDR2 FQNEAQ. The CDR3 loop spans 17 amino acids. Only in-frame clones appear in the TCRdb table, and some are missing; sequencing was by immunoSEQ multiplex PCR. Among 200,000 to 250,000 clones listed, about 83% were seen once. Sequences were obtained from peripheral blood. The rearrangement links TRBV7-8 to TRBJ1-4; D unresolved. This receptor was obtained from a woman in her forties or fifties with acute or convalescent COVID-19. Written as DNA, the CDR3 is TGTGCCAGCAGCTATGGTGTGAGATTGCTAGATAATGAAAAACTGTTTTTT. Residues: CASSYGVRLLDNEKLFF.